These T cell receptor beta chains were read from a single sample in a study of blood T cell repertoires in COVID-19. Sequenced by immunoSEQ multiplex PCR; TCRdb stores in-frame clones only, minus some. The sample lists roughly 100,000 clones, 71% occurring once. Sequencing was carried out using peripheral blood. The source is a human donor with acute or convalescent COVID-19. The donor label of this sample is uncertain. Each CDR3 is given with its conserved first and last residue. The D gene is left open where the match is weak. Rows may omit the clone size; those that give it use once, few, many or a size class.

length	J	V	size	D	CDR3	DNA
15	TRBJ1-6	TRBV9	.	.	CASSVGVFPSSPLHF	TGTGCCAGCAGCGTAGGCGTCTTCCCAAGTTCACCCCTCCACTTT
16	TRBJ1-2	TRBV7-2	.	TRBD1	CASSLLGGAIGYGYTF	TGTGCCAGCAGCTTACTAGGGGGCGCAATCGGGTATGGCTACACCTTC
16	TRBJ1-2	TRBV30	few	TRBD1	CAWSVWGDRDLYGYTF	TGTGCCTGGAGTGTATGGGGAGACAGGGACCTCTATGGCTACACCTTC
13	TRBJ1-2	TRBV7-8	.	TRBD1	CASSSDRGNGYTF	TGTGCCAGCAGCTCGGACAGGGGGAATGGCTACACCTTC
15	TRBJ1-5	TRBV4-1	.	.	CASSQGRGGPQPQHF	TGCGCCAGCAGCCAGGGACGCGGGGGGCCTCAGCCCCAGCATTTT
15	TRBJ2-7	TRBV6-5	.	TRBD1	CASSPIGTGPYEQYF	TGTGCCAGCAGTCCGATCGGGACAGGTCCTTACGAGCAGTACTTC
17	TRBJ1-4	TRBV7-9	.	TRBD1	CASSLYGHAGGNEKLFF	TGTGCCAGCAGCTTATACGGACACGCAGGGGGCAATGAAAAACTGTTTTTT
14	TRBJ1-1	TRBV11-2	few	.	CASSLALLNTEAFF	TGTGCCAGCAGCTTAGCTTTGTTGAACACTGAAGCTTTCTTT
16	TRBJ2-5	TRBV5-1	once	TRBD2	CASSLAPSGGPPTQYF	TGCGCCAGCAGCTTGGCCCCTAGCGGGGGTCCCCCCACCCAGTACTTC
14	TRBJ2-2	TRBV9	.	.	CASSARTATGELFF	TGTGCCAGCAGCGCTCGGACAGCCACCGGGGAGCTGTTTTTT
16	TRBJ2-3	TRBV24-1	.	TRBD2	CATSEPSGGKLDTQYF	TGTGCCACCAGTGAGCCTAGCGGGGGGAAATTAGATACGCAGTATTTT
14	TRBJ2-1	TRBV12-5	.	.	CASGLPKQGNEQFF	TGTGCTAGTGGTTTGCCAAAACAGGGCAATGAGCAGTTCTTC
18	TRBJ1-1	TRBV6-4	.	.	CASSEARTAIPLNTEAFF	TGTGCCAGCAGTGAAGCCCGGACAGCTATACCCTTGAACACTGAAGCTTTCTTT
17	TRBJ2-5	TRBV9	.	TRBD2	CASSRGFDSGGEETQYF	TGTGCCAGCAGCAGAGGGTTCGATAGCGGGGGGGAAGAGACCCAGTACTTC
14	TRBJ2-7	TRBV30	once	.	CAWRRRGPPYEQYF	TGTGCCTGGAGACGGCGGGGGCCTCCCTACGAGCAGTACTTC
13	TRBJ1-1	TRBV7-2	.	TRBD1	CASSTGQRAEAFF	TGTGCCAGCAGCACGGGACAGCGCGCTGAAGCTTTCTTT
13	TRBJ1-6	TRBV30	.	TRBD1	CAWRGQANSPLHF	TGTGCCTGGAGAGGACAGGCGAATTCACCCCTCCACTTT
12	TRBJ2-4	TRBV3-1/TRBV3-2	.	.	CASSRGGDIQYF	TGTGCCAGCAGCCGAGGGGGTGACATTCAGTACTTC
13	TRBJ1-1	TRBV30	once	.	CAKTKIQGTEAFF	TGTGCCAAGACCAAGATTCAGGGCACTGAAGCTTTCTTT
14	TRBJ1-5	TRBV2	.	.	CASSRLNSNQPQHF	TGTGCCAGCAGCAGACTTAATAGCAATCAGCCCCAGCATTTT
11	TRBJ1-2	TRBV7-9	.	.	CASSPRIGYTF	TGTGCCAGCAGCCCCAGGATTGGCTACACCTTC
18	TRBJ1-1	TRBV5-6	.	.	CASSLGVQGSSRNTEAFF	TGTGCCAGCAGCTTGGGGGTCCAGGGGAGTAGCAGGAACACTGAAGCTTTCTTT
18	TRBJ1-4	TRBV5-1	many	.	CASSLDSYIRTTNEKLFF	TGCGCCAGCAGCTTGGACAGCTACATCCGTACGACTAATGAAAAACTGTTTTTT
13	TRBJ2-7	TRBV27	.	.	CASSDNRAREQYF	TGTGCCAGCAGTGATAACAGGGCGCGCGAGCAGTACTTC
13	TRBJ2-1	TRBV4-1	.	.	CASSQGGLYEQFF	TGCGCCAGCAGCCAGGGGGGGCTTTATGAGCAGTTCTTC
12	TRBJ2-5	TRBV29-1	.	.	CSVGREGETQYF	TGCAGCGTTGGGAGGGAAGGGGAGACCCAGTACTTC
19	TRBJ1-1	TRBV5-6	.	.	CASSHYGRLRAGINTEAFF	TGTGCCAGCAGCCATTATGGGCGGCTTAGAGCAGGGATCAACACTGAAGCTTTCTTT
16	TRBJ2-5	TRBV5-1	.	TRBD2	CASSSGAGYLRETQYF	TGCGCCAGCAGCTCTGGAGCGGGATACCTAAGGGAGACCCAGTACTTC
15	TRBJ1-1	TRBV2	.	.	CASRARTAANTEAFF	TGTGCCAGCAGAGCCAGGACAGCGGCGAACACTGAAGCTTTCTTT
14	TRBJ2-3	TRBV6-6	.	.	CASSSDGVTDTQYF	TGTGCCAGCTCCAGCGACGGGGTGACAGATACGCAGTATTTT
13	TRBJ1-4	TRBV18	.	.	CASYRGANEKLFF	TGTGCCAGCTACCGGGGGGCTAATGAAAAACTGTTTTTT
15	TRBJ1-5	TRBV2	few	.	CASSEEFVFNQPQHF	TGTGCCAGCAGTGAAGAATTTGTATTCAATCAGCCCCAGCATTTT
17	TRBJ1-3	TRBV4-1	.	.	CASSQLLTGISGNTIYF	TGCGCCAGCAGCCAACTGCTTACAGGGATCTCTGGAAACACCATATATTTT
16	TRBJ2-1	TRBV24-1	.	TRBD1	CATSGDRGLSDNEQFF	TGTGCCACCAGTGGGGACAGGGGGCTATCGGACAATGAGCAGTTCTTC
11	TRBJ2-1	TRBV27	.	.	CASSGGAGQFF	TGTGCCAGCAGTGGGGGGGCTGGGCAGTTCTTC
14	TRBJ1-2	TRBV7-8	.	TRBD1	CASSQGGADYGYTF	TGTGCCAGCAGCCAAGGGGGCGCGGACTATGGCTACACCTTC
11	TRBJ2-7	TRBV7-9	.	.	CASKEGREQYF	TGTGCCAGCAAGGAGGGCCGGGAGCAGTACTTC
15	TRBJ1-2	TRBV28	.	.	CASSLGRTANYGYTF	TGTGCCAGCAGTCTTGGACGGACAGCTAACTATGGCTACACCTTC
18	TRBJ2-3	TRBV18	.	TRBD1	CASSTGYTGTGSTDTQYF	TGTGCCAGCTCCACCGGATATACCGGGACAGGGTCAACAGATACGCAGTATTTT
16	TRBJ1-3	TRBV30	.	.	CAWEGGSDSSGNTIYF	TGTGCCTGGGAGGGAGGCAGCGATAGCTCTGGAAACACCATATATTTT
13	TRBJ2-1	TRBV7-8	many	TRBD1	CASSFVRGHEQFF	TGTGCCAGCAGCTTCGTCAGGGGGCATGAGCAGTTCTTC
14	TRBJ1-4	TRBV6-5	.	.	CASRLGVLNEKLFF	TGTGCCAGCAGACTCGGGGTCCTTAATGAAAAACTGTTTTTT
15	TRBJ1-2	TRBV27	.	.	CASSLQGRANYGYTF	TGTGCCAGCAGTTTACAGGGGCGGGCTAACTATGGCTACACCTTC
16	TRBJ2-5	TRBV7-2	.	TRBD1	CASSSTGTGGGETQYF	TGTGCCAGCAGTTCCACCGGGACAGGGGGGGGAGAGACCCAGTACTTC
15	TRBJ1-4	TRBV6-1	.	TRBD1	CASSELRGRSEKLFF	TGTGCCAGCAGTGAACTCAGGGGGCGGTCTGAAAAACTGTTTTTT